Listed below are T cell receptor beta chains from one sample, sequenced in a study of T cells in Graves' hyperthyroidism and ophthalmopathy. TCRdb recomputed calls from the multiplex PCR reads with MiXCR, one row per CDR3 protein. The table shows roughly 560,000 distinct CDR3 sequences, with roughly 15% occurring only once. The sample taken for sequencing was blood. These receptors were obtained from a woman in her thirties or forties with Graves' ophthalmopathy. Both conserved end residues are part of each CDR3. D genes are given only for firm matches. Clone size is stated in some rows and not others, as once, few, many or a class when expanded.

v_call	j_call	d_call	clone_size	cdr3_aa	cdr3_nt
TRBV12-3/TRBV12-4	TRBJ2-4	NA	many	CASSKLGRNGNIQYF	TGTGCCAGCTCTAAGTTAGGTCGGAATGGGAACATTCAGTACTTC
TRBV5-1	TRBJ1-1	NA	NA	CASSLVPGSAMNTEAFF	TGCGCCAGCAGCTTGGTTCCGGGAAGTGCGATGAACACTGAAGCTTTCTTT
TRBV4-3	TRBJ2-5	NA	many	CASSQNQGRGETQYF	TGCGCCAGCAGCCAAAATCAGGGGAGGGGAGAGACCCAGTACTTC
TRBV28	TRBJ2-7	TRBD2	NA	CASSPGLGNFSEQYF	TGTGCCAGCAGCCCGGGACTAGGCAATTTCTCCGAGCAGTACTTC
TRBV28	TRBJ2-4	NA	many	CASSLQPRRVDIQYF	TGTGCCAGCAGTTTACAACCCCGCCGAGTGGACATTCAGTACTTC
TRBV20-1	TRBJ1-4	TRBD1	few	CSARDREPNEKLFF	TGCAGTGCCCGGGACAGGGAGCCTAATGAAAAACTGTTTTTT
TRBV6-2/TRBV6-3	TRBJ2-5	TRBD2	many	CATGLAGRETQYF	TGTGCCACAGGACTAGCGGGTCGGGAGACCCAGTACTTC
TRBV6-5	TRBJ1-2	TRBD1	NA	CASSSGTGEEGGYTF	TGTGCCAGCAGTTCCGGGACAGGGGAGGAGGGTGGCTACACCTTC
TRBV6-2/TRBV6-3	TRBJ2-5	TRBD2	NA	CASSYTTGTSGSRLETQYF	TGTGCCAGCAGTTACACAACCGGGACTAGCGGGAGCCGGTTAGAGACCCAGTACTTC
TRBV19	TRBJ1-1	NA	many	CASGGFAPRTEAFF	TGTGCCAGTGGCGGATTCGCCCCTCGAACCGAAGCTTTCTTT
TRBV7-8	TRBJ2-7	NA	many	CASSFGTFYEQYF	TGTGCCAGCAGCTTTGGGACATTCTACGAGCAGTACTTC
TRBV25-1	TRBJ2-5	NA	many	CASSGLESLGTQYF	TGTGCCAGCAGTGGTCTAGAGTCCTTGGGGACCCAGTACTTC
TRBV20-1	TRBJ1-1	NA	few	CSARKGSANTEAFF	TGCAGTGCTAGAAAAGGGTCGGCGAACACTGAAGCTTTCTTT
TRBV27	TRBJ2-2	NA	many	CASGRDQTTGELFF	TGTGCCAGCGGTCGGGACCAGACAACCGGGGAGCTGTTTTTT
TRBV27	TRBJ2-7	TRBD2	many	CASSLGTSGRSEQYF	TGTGCCAGCAGTTTGGGGACTAGCGGGAGAAGCGAGCAGTACTTC
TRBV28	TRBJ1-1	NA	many	CASSPAFIWGNTEAFF	TGTGCCAGCAGCCCGGCGTTTATATGGGGGAACACTGAAGCTTTCTTT
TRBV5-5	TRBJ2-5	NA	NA	CASSFQLLRETQYF	TGTGCCAGCAGCTTTCAGCTGCTTCGGGAGACCCAGTACTTC
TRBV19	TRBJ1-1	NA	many	CASSIAYSGDAEAFF	TGTGCCAGTAGTATAGCGTACTCAGGTGACGCTGAAGCTTTCTTT
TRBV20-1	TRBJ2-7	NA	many	CSAKTGSNYEQYF	TGCAGTGCTAAGACAGGCTCAAACTACGAGCAGTACTTC
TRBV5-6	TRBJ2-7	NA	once	CASSLGNLDEQYF	TGTGCCAGCAGCTTGGGCAATCTGGACGAGCAGTACTTC
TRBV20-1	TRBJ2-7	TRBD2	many	CSASGNSGRGYEQYF	TGCAGTGCTAGCGGGAACAGCGGGAGAGGCTACGAGCAGTACTTC
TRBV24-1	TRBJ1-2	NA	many	CATSDEGSAYTF	TGTGCCACCAGTGATGAGGGGTCCGCCTACACCTTC
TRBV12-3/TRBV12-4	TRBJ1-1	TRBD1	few	CASSFFIRGQTEAFF	TGTGCCAGCAGTTTCTTTATCAGGGGGCAGACTGAAGCTTTCTTT
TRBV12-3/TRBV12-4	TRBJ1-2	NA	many	CASSVGTAYGYTF	TGTGCCAGCAGCGTCGGTACGGCCTATGGCTACACCTTC
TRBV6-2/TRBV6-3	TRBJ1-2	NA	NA	CASSFQEDLGYTF	TGTGCCAGCAGCTTCCAAGAGGATCTCGGCTACACCTTC
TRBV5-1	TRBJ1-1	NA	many	CASSLASVFTEAFF	TGCGCCAGCAGCTTGGCATCAGTGTTCACTGAAGCTTTCTTT
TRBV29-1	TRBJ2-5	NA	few	CSVIKTVKETQYF	TGCAGCGTTATCAAGACGGTTAAAGAGACCCAGTACTTC
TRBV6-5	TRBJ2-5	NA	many	CASSTQGGRGQETQYF	TGTGCCAGCAGCACCCAAGGGGGGAGGGGCCAAGAGACCCAGTACTTC
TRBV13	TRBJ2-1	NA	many	CASSLTASAEQFF	TGTGCCAGCAGCTTAACGGCCAGCGCCGAGCAGTTCTTC
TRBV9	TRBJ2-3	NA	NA	CASSVYAGTTDTQYF	TGTGCCAGCAGCGTTTACGCGGGAACCACAGATACGCAGTATTTT
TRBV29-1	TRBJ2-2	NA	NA	CSGLGLNTGELFF	TGCAGCGGTCTCGGGCTAAACACCGGGGAGCTGTTTTTT
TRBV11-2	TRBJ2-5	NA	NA	CASSLEATETQYF	TGTGCCAGCAGCTTAGAGGCCACCGAGACCCAGTACTTC
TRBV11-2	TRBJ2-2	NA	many	CASSWDDGRGELFF	TGTGCCAGCAGCTGGGACGATGGACGTGGGGAGCTGTTTTTT
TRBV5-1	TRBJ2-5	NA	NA	CASSRRRGQETQYF	TGCGCCAGCAGCCGCCGGAGGGGTCAAGAGACCCAGTACTTC
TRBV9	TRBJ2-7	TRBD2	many	CASSVGLAGGEQYF	TGTGCCAGCAGCGTAGGGCTAGCGGGAGGCGAGCAGTACTTC
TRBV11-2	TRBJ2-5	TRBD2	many	CASSRSGSQETQYF	TGTGCCAGCAGTCGTAGCGGGAGTCAAGAGACCCAGTACTTC
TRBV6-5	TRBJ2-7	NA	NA	CASSYGRNWGYEQYF	TGTGCCAGCAGTTACGGACGGAACTGGGGCTACGAGCAGTACTTC
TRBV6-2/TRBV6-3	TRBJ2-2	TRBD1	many	CASIQDRATGELFF	TGTGCCAGCATCCAGGACAGGGCCACCGGGGAGCTGTTTTTT
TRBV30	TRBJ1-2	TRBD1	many	CAWEQGALYGYTF	TGTGCCTGGGAGCAGGGGGCCCTCTATGGCTACACCTTC
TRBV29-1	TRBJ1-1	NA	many	CSVEETEYTEAFF	TGCAGCGTTGAAGAGACCGAGTACACTGAAGCTTTCTTT
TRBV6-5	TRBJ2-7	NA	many	CASSYLGGGTYEQYF	TGTGCCAGCAGTTACCTAGGGGGAGGGACCTACGAGCAGTACTTC
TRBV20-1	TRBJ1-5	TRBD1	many	CSASRTGEASNQPQHF	TGCAGTGCTAGCAGGACAGGGGAAGCCAGCAATCAGCCCCAGCATTTT
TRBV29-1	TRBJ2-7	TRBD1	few	CSVAQTGGHYEQYF	TGCAGCGTTGCCCAGACAGGGGGCCACTACGAGCAGTACTTC
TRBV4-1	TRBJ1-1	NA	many	CASSQGREEQAFF	TGCGCCAGCAGCCAAGGCAGGGAGGAGCAAGCTTTCTTT
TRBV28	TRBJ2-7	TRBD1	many	CASSLTNTGGDEQYF	TGTGCCAGCAGTTTAACTAATACAGGGGGCGACGAGCAGTACTTC
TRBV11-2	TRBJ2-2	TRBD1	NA	CASSLERQGAGELFF	TGTGCCAGCAGCTTAGAGAGACAGGGAGCCGGGGAGCTGTTTTTT
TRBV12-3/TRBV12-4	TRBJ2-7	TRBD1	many	CASSLRTTGENEQYF	TGTGCCAGCAGTTTACGTACGACAGGGGAAAACGAGCAGTACTTC
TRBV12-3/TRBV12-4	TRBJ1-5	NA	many	CASSLGGGRADSNQPQHF	TGTGCCAGCAGTTTAGGGGGTGGGAGGGCCGATAGCAATCAGCCCCAGCATTTT
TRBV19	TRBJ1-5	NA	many	CASKDGGNNGDNQPQHF	TGTGCCAGTAAGGACGGGGGAAACAACGGGGACAATCAGCCCCAGCATTTT
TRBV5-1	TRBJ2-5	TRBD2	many	CASSEGLAGEKETQYF	TGCGCCAGCAGCGAGGGACTAGCGGGAGAAAAAGAGACCCAGTACTTC
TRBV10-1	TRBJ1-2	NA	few	CASRLRNYGYTF	TGCGCCAGCAGACTCAGAAACTATGGCTACACCTTC
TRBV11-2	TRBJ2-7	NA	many	CASSLAQERYEQYF	TGTGCCAGCAGCTTAGCCCAGGAGAGGTACGAGCAGTACTTC
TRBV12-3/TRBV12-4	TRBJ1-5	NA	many	CASSFSGGRNQPQHF	TGTGCCAGCAGCTTCTCCGGCGGGCGCAATCAGCCCCAGCATTTT
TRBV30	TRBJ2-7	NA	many	CAWTYPGGNSYEQYF	TGTGCCTGGACCTACCCCGGGGGCAACTCCTACGAGCAGTACTTC
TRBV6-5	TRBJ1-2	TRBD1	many	CASTHGRTGEYGYTF	TGTGCCAGCACTCACGGAAGGACAGGGGAATATGGCTACACCTTC
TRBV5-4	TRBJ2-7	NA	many	CASSVDYSYEQYF	TGTGCCAGCAGCGTGGACTACTCCTACGAGCAGTACTTC
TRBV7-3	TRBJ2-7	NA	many	CASSLRPSSSYEQYF	TGTGCCAGCAGCTTACGACCCAGTAGCTCCTACGAGCAGTACTTC
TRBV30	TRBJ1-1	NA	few	CAWSVGLPEAFF	TGTGCCTGGAGTGTGGGTTTACCTGAAGCTTTCTTT
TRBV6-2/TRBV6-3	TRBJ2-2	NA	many	CASSSGRKTGELFF	TGTGCCAGCAGTTCTGGACGGAAAACCGGGGAGCTGTTTTTT